The clone carrying this T cell receptor beta chain was seen more than once but under ten times. The source of the sample is a study of blood T cell repertoires in COVID-19. The length of the CDR3 is 16 residues. The germline gives CDR1 SEHNR, CDR2 FQNEAQ (reference sequence). V gave up 1 base and J gave up 5 bases, with 17 bases separating them. Libraries were prepared by immunoSEQ multiplex PCR; TCRdb keeps only in-frame clonotypes and omits some of them. The repertoire holds more than 110,000 clones, with 70% to 80% as singletons. This chain joins TRBV7-9 and TRBJ1-1; D may be TRBD1 (6 bases). The origin of this receptor is a woman of 80 years or more with active or convalescent COVID-19. The sample consisted of peripheral blood. CDR3 DNA sequence: TGTGCCAGCAGCTTAGTGCGCGGCAGGGGACCAACTGAAGCTTTCTTT. This sequence encodes CASSLVRGRGPTEAFF.